The present T cell receptor beta chain was sequenced within a study of blood T cell repertoires in COVID-19. Turning to the study itself: COVID-19 samples collected from the United States, Italy and Spain covered acute and convalescent phases. Sample material is recorded as cDNA or gDNA derived from T cells, B-cell-depleted T cells, or PBMCs.

In the study's own analysis: The assay estimated nucleated cells by amplifying reference gene primers. The table came from immunoSEQ multiplex PCR; TCRdb's copy has only in-frame clones and leaves some out. V and J calls and clone size are as listed in that table; D and trimming were resolved from the DNA. This table has tens of thousands of clones, approximately 86% appearing once. The V segment lost 3 bases and the J segment 3 bases; nucleotides outside the gene matches: 12. CDR1 and CDR2 (germline): KGHDR, SFDVKD. The CDR3 is made up of 18 amino acids. What was sequenced was peripheral blood. The chain couples TRBV24-1 to TRBJ2-2; 7 bases line up with TRBD1. This clonotype originated in a man aged 55 to 70 with acute or convalescent COVID-19. The CDR3 region is CATSDPLAWTGDTGELFF. DNA for the CDR3: TGTGCCACCAGTGATCCTCTTGCTTGGACAGGCGACACCGGGGAGCTGTTTTTT.